This T cell receptor beta chain was obtained from a study of PD-1 blockade in classical Hodgkin lymphoma. General observations from the study: Underlying causes for the observed repertoire differences were not defined, possibly disease activity or prior therapy.

Each patient experienced a relapse that followed autologous stem cell transplantation, and brentuximab vedotin exposure varied. Libraries were prepared by immunoSEQ multiplex PCR; TCRdb keeps only in-frame clonotypes and omits some of them. The sample records tens of thousands of clones, nearly 90% being singletons. The CDR3 loop spans 15 amino acids. V lost 1 base and J 3 bases, leaving 13 bases between the germline ends. Germline V gene data show CDR1 as LNHDA and CDR2 as SQIVND (reference sequence). As to this clone: The antigen remains undetermined.

The chain combines TRBV19 with TRBJ2-7; D tentatively reads TRBD1 or TRBD2 (5 bases each). Specimen: peripheral blood mononuclear cells (PBMCs), collected before the second cycle of nivolumab. This TCR was sampled from a human donor with classical Hodgkin lymphoma. CDR3 sequence (DNA): TGTGCCAGTAGTATAGGGGACGGTGACCTCTACGAGCAGTACTTC. It codes for CASSIGDGDLYEQYF.